The entry that follows covers one T cell receptor (beta chain) sequence. What it binds is unknown. Between the trimmed V and J ends, which lost 1 base and 3 bases, there was a span of 4 bases. This CDR3 is 13 amino acids long. The germline CDR1 and CDR2 sequences are SGHNT and YENEEA. The data are from a study of T cell responses to AZD1222 COVID-19 vaccine. Using immunoSEQ multiplex PCR, the repertoire was profiled, and TCRdb retains in-frame clones only, with some absent. The table includes about 150,000 clones, 94% detected once. Findings of the study overall: Of the AZD1222 recipients, only five to seven were seropositive at baseline.

The clonotype comes from an adult in good health. The sequenced sample was peripheral blood, obtained on day 0 of AZD1222 vaccination. This chain joins TRBV11-3 and TRBJ1-3; the D is unclear. CDR3 nucleotides: TGTGCCAGCAGCTTAGGTGGTGGAAACACCATATATTTT. This codes for CASSLGGGNTIYF.